What follows is one T cell receptor beta chain and its context. In the authors' methods: The authors estimated nucleated cell counts from reference gene primer amplification. The method was immunoSEQ multiplex PCR; TCRdb's version includes in-frame clones alone and lacks a portion of them. V and J calls and clone size are copied from that table; D and trimming were computed from the DNA. The table records around 250,000 clones, about four fifths of them present only once. These data belong to a study of blood T cell repertoires in COVID-19. Overall study: Donors in the United States, Italy and Spain gave samples during acute or convalescent COVID-19. T cells, B-cell-depleted T cells, or PBMCs provided the cDNA or gDNA that served as material.

After removal of 3 bases from V and 6 bases from J, the junction contained 8 bases not matched to a gene. The germline CDR1 and CDR2 sequences are MDHEN and SYDVKM. The CDR3 sequence is 15 residues long. The clonotype comes from a man younger than 40 who had recovered from COVID-19. Sequenced material: peripheral blood. The J gene is TRBJ1-1, the V gene TRBV28; 9 bases are a match to TRBD1. The DNA for the CDR3 is TGTGCCAGCAGTTTGGGGACAGGGAATTCCGCTGAAGCTTTCTTT. It translates to CASSLGTGNSAEAFF.